This T cell receptor beta chain comes out of a study of T cell responses to AZD1222 COVID-19 vaccine. Germline V lookup: CDR1 LGHNA, CDR2 YNFKEQ. CDR3 length: 17 residues. The V gene end was trimmed by 1 base and the J gene end by 0 bases; junction bases not matched to a gene: 6. The table came from immunoSEQ multiplex PCR; TCRdb's copy has only in-frame clones and leaves some out. This repertoire shows approximately 89,000 clones, around 90% found once; its top ten account for about 5.2%. As to this clone: Antigen: not known.

Study-wide points: Among vaccine-associated CD4 TCRs, coverage spanned spike, with dominance at 160-218 and 743-854.

The sequences come from peripheral blood, collected on day 0 of AZD1222 vaccination. This TCR was sampled from an adult in good health. This chain connects TRBV4-2 to TRBJ2-7; 10 bases agree with TRBD2. The DNA of the CDR3 is TGTGCCAGCAGCCAAGCACGGACTAGCGGACACTCCTACGAGCAGTACTTC. Translation gives CASSQARTSGHSYEQYF.